These T cell receptor beta chains were read from a single sample in a study of cytomegalovirus exposure and HLA in healthy donors. The data were produced by immunoSEQ multiplex PCR, yet TCRdb's version contains in-frame clones alone and is incomplete. The sample has tens of thousands of clones; the top ten hold 3.5% to 4%. Sample: PBMCs. These receptors were obtained from a male donor in good health and CMV-seronegative. Each CDR3 is given without its conserved first and last residue.

>TRBV7-2|13
ASSPRTGLQETQY
>TRBV18|12
ASSPYEGNGELF
>TRBV18|15
ASSPTFRESPAYEQY
>TRBV12-5|15
ASGLTSLLDRIYEQY
>TRBV9|12
ASSPTGETYEQY
>TRBV16|13
ASSQGGQGNSPLH
>TRBV7-9|14
ASSQRTSGVPENQY
>TRBV6-6|9
ATGQNYGYT
>TRBV2|13
ASSEDRLAKNIQY
>TRBV7-2|12
ASSLAAGVNEQF
>TRBV28|10
ASSPGNYGYT
>TRBV10-3|12
AISETSGAYEQY
>TRBV27|19
ASSLEGDGPTLSTPTSPLH
>TRBV5-6|12
ASSLGTVNEKLF
>TRBV29-1|12
SVAGTDLDNEQF
>TRBV5-8|13
ASSLLAGGRYEQY
>TRBV7-9|13
ASRKTAGEGDEQY
>TRBV4-1|14
ASSQNAGTGQETQY
>TRBV6-1|14
ASSEMAGGVSGEQY
>TRBV5-1|14
ASTRQGRLENTEAF
>TRBV7-2|10
ASSGHNTEAF
>TRBV2|11
ASAGGSNQPQH
>TRBV9|9
ASSADNEQF
>TRBV15|12
ATSRTGTGTEAF
>TRBV5-1|12
ASSPGQGWEKLF
>TRBV7-3|12
ASSLTAGTTEAF
>TRBV5-6|11
ASSFGIAYEQY
>TRBV6-6|13
ASSPKTGGNTEAF
>TRBV7-2|13
ASSLRHSLLNEQF
>TRBV6-1|13
ASSVTGFAGNTIY
>TRBV7-7|11
ASSSLQGSEQY
>TRBV11-3|15
ASSSRGTFATNEKLF
>TRBV5-1|13
ASSLATGGNTEAF
>TRBV7-8|13
ASSLRDSYSYGYT
>TRBV4-3|12
ASSQRTDSYEQY
>TRBV7-9|13
ASSFGQLRGNTIY
>TRBV6-1|13
ASSELAGGPDKQY
>TRBV18|10
ASTDSNYEQY
>TRBV9|11
ASSATLAGEAF
>TRBV7-8|15
ASSHPRTSGINNEQF
>TRBV7-2|12
ASSLGGMADTQY
>TRBV4-3|13
ASSLGRRDNTKQY
>TRBV9|14
ASSVTSGVNTGELF
>TRBV7-3|12
ASSSREYRQHQH
>TRBV6-5|10
ASSRDRGLAF
>TRBV6-6|13
ASTQTGGQGSPLH
>TRBV4-3|13
ASSQDWGRGETQY
>TRBV18|12
ASSPDPGSTEAF
>TRBV6-1|12
ASRGDRGTDTQY
>TRBV2|13
ASNRQGRGTGELF
>TRBV29-1|14
SVDPSGGSSDNEQF
>TRBV9|11
ASRQGLYYEQY
>TRBV12-5|15
ASGPGTLRRGDQPQH
>TRBV30|16
AWSGPGRRGVSGNTIY
>TRBV18|14
ASSPPNPGDTPEAF
>TRBV5-1|13
ASTPGQGATDTQY